Following are 14 T cell receptor beta chains from one sample sequenced in a study of blood T cell repertoires in COVID-19. Profiling relied on immunoSEQ multiplex PCR, and the TCRdb table lists in-frame clones only, not all of them. Among 120,000 to 150,000 clones listed, 87% were seen once. Sequencing input: peripheral blood. Every receptor here comes from a man aged 80 or over with acute or convalescent COVID-19.

This rearrangement joins TRBV7-9 to TRBJ2-3, with a tentative D call TRBD2 (5 bases). The V end lost 6 bases, the J end lost 3 bases, and 16 bases lay between the germline ends. Germline-derived CDR1 and CDR2 are SEHNR and FQNEAQ (reference sequence). CDR3 size: 15 residues. CDR3 sequence: CASSSVTGLTDTQYF. The CDR3 nucleotides are TGTGCCAGCAGTTCCGTTACGGGATTGACAGATACGCAGTATTTT.

This chain links TRBV7-2 with TRBJ2-3; TRBD1 is a possible D gene (5 bases). V lost 1 base and J 3 bases, leaving 14 bases between the germline ends. CDR1 is SGHTA, CDR2 FQGNSA, per germline. There are 16 residues in the CDR3. In DNA form, the CDR3 reads TGTGCCAGCAGCTTAGTTGTGGCTCGGACAACAGATACGCAGTATTTT. This encodes CASSLVVARTTDTQYF.

Remarks on this clone: Other DNA sequences in the sample encode the same CDR3. The genes are TRBV18 and TRBJ1-1, with TRBD1 matching 7 bases. The CDR3 has 14 residues. V shed 3 bases and J 2 bases; nucleotides not matched to a gene: 3. Germline CDR1 and CDR2: KGHSH and LQKENI. The CDR3 is CASSPGQSNTEAFF. The CDR3 region has the DNA TGTGCCAGCTCACCGGGACAGTCAAACACTGAAGCTTTCTTT. Full variable domain (rest looked up from reference TRBV18 and TRBJ1-1): NAGVMQNPRHLVRRRGQEARLRCSPMKGHSHVYWYRQLPEEGLKFMVYLQKENIIDESGMPKERFSAEFPKEGPSILRIQQVVRGDSAAYFCASSPGQSNTEAFFGQGTRLTVV.

V usage is TRBV29-1 and J usage is TRBJ1-2; D not resolved. CDR1 is SQVTM, CDR2 ANQGSEA, per germline. V was clipped by 3 bases and J by 8 bases, with 4 bases between them. The CDR3 is 9 amino acids. The CDR3 here is CSVDGGYTF. The CDR3 bases are TGCAGCGTTGACGGGGGCTACACCTTC. The complete variable domain, with remaining parts taken from reference TRBV29-1 and TRBJ1-2, reads SAVISQKPSRDICQRGTSLTIQCQVDSQVTMMFWYRQQPGQSLTLIATANQGSEATYESGFVIDKFPISRPNLTFSTLTVSNMSPEDSSIYLCSVDGGYTFGSGTRLTVV.

The V gene is TRBV3-1 (or the pseudogene TRBV3-2), the J gene TRBJ1-3; 9 nucleotides align to TRBD1. The CDR3 loop spans 17 amino acids. V shed 4 bases, J shed 4 bases, and the junction held 11 bases outside the gene matches. CDR1 is LGHDT and CDR2 is YNNKEL in the germline V gene (reference sequence). The CDR3 region is CASSPIAGTGSGNTIYF. CDR3 coding DNA: TGTGCCAGCAGCCCGATCGCCGGGACAGGGTCCGGAAACACCATATATTTT.

The chain is built from TRBV6-5 and TRBJ1-2; D uncertain. The germline V and J ends were trimmed by 2 bases and 0 bases, with 10 bases remaining between them. CDR3 length equals 15 residues. Germline lookup yields CDR1 MNHEY and CDR2 SVGAGI. DNA for the CDR3: TGTGCCAGCAGTTACGAGGGAACCCCTAACTATGGCTACACCTTC. Protein: CASSYEGTPNYGYTF.

This clone is a singleton in its sample. This sequence joins TRBV19 and TRBJ2-5; possibly TRBD2 for D (6 bases). CDR3 length: 14 amino acids. Between the trimmed V and J ends, which lost 0 bases and 5 bases, there was a span of 10 bases. The V gene's germline CDR1 is LNHDA and CDR2 SQIVND (reference sequence). The CDR3 DNA reads as TGTGCCAGTAGTATAGATGGAGGGAGGGAGACCCAGTACTTC. It specifies CASSIDGGRETQYF.

This chain connects TRBV29-1 to TRBJ1-4; 10 nucleotides match TRBD1. Germline values: CDR1 SQVTM, CDR2 ANQGSEA. V lost 0 bases to trimming and J lost 9 bases; unmatched junction nucleotides: 7. This CDR3 has 15 amino acids. The CDR3 DNA reads TGCAGCGTTGAAGACCCAGACAGGGGGCTAAAAAAACTGTTTTTT. Its protein is CSVEDPDRGLKKLFF.

This chain connects TRBV4-1 to TRBJ2-3, with TRBD2 as a possible D gene (5 bases). The CDR3 sequence is 16 residues long. CDR1 is MGHRA, CDR2 YSYEKL, per germline. V shed 0 bases and J shed 8 bases, with 18 bases lying between them. CDR3 region: CASSQESERYRGTQYF. Written as DNA, the CDR3 is TGCGCCAGCAGCCAAGAATCGGAGCGGTATCGGGGTACGCAGTATTTT.

V is TRBV15 and J is TRBJ2-7, with 10 nucleotides matching TRBD2. V gave up 7 bases and J gave up 6 bases; unmatched junction bases: 9. The CDR3 has 14 amino acids. Germline loops: CDR1 LNHNV, CDR2 YYDKDF (reference sequence). The DNA for the CDR3 is TGTGCCACCAAATTTCTAGCGGGAGACGGCGAGCAGTACTTC. Translating gives CATKFLAGDGEQYF.

DNA for the CDR3: TGCGCCAGCAGCTTACAGGGGGATAATGAAAAACTGTTTTTT. This translates into CASSLQGDNEKLFF. The V call is TRBV5-1, the J call TRBJ1-4; 8 bases agree with TRBD1. The CDR3 has 14 residues. CDR1 and CDR2 (germline): SGHRS, YFSETQ. Trimming cost V 2 bases and J 4 bases; bases outside gene matches: 1.

This chain connects TRBV6-5 to TRBJ1-2; unclear D gene. Germline V lookup: CDR1 MNHEY, CDR2 SVGAGI. V gave up 0 bases and J gave up 4 bases, with 15 bases separating them. This CDR3 has 16 residues. For the CDR3, the DNA is TGTGCCAGCAGTTACTCGACCGGGGATAAACGCTATGGCTACACCTTC. It yields the protein CASSYSTGDKRYGYTF.

This chain connects TRBV28 to TRBJ1-2; 8 positions match TRBD1. CDR1 is MDHEN and CDR2 is SYDVKM in the germline V gene. The V segment lost 5 bases and the J segment 8 bases; nucleotides outside the gene matches: 13. This CDR3 comprises 15 residues. As DNA, the CDR3 is TGTGCCAGCAGTCCACAGGGGGAGGGGGCTGGCGGCTACACCTTC. Protein sequence: CASSPQGEGAGGYTF.

The chain is built from TRBV30 and TRBJ1-6, with TRBD1 identical over 7 bases. The V gene's germline CDR1 is GTSNPN and CDR2 SVGIG (reference sequence). The J segment lost 10 bases and the V segment lost 1 base, leaving 10 bases of the junction unmatched. The CDR3 totals 15 residues. The chain's CDR3 is CAWSAVGDSNSPLHF. CDR3 sequence (DNA): TGTGCCTGGAGTGCCGTGGGGGACAGTAACTCACCCCTCCACTTT.